The 14 T cell receptor beta chains below all came from one sample that was sequenced in a study of beta chain features in type 1 diabetes. Expressed TCRB transcripts were sequenced because the isolated RNA had all been reverse transcribed beforehand. Assay: immunoSEQ multiplex PCR; the TCRdb copy retains only in-frame clones and omits some. The sample includes around 400,000 clones, 10% to 15% of them seen just once. Sequenced material: naive CD4+ T cells from blood. The receptors originated from a man younger than 30 in good health.

The chain links TRBV9 to TRBJ1-3, with unresolved D. The germline CDR1 and CDR2 sequences are SGDLS and YYNGEE. V was cut by 2 bases and J by 7 bases, with 10 bases left in between. The length of the CDR3 is 13 residues. The CDR3 protein is CASSVALSNTIYF. CDR3 DNA: TGTGCCAGCAGCGTTGCATTGAGCAACACCATATATTTT.

With regard to this clone: The same CDR3 also results from other DNA sequences found in this sample. The chain is built from TRBV9 and TRBJ1-1; D is perhaps TRBD1 (6 bases). Germline CDR1 is SGDLS and CDR2 is YYNGEE. V was cut by 0 bases and J by 1 base, with 7 bases left in between. CDR3 length: 14 residues. The CDR3 here is CASSVVQGNTEAFF. The CDR3 DNA reads as TGTGCCAGCAGCGTAGTACAGGGGAACACTGAAGCTTTCTTT.

In this sample, this clone turned up once. The V call is TRBV11-2, the J call TRBJ2-7, with a possible D match to TRBD2 (5 bases). CDR3 size: 13 residues. Germline CDR1 reads SGHAT; CDR2 reads FQNNGV. With 1 base removed from V and 6 bases from J, the gap between germline ends came to 10 bases. The chain's CDR3 is CASSLVRAREQYF. In DNA form, the CDR3 reads TGTGCCAGCAGCTTAGTGAGGGCTCGCGAGCAGTACTTC.

The rearrangement joins TRBV4-2 to TRBJ2-5, with TRBD2 matching over 15 bases. The ends lost 3 bases at V and 5 bases at J; junction bases unmatched: 13. The CDR3 is 19 amino acids. Germline CDR1 LGHNA, CDR2 YNFKEQ. The CDR3 here is CASSQPYGTSGRRAETQYF. The CDR3 DNA is TGTGCCAGCAGCCAGCCTTACGGGACTAGCGGGAGGCGGGCCGAGACCCAGTACTTC.

The chain recombines TRBV19 with TRBJ1-5; 7 nucleotides line up with TRBD1. CDR3 size: 16 residues. Germline CDR1 is LNHDA and CDR2 is SQIVND (reference sequence). Losses at the gene ends were 4 bases for V and 4 bases for J; bases not matched to a gene: 10. Here the CDR3 DNA reads TGTGCCAGTAGTACCGAGAACAGGGGCGGGAATCAGCCCCAGCATTTT. As protein: CASSTENRGGNQPQHF.

This clone was recorded a few times. The chain uses TRBV7-2 and TRBJ1-4, with 7 positions matching TRBD1. Germline V gene sequence: CDR1 SGHTA, CDR2 FQGNSA. V was pared by 3 bases and J by 3 bases, with 1 base of the junction left unmatched. This CDR3 region has 14 residues. This chain's CDR3 is CASSFGQANEKLFF. The DNA for the CDR3 is TGTGCCAGCAGCTTCGGACAGGCTAATGAAAAACTGTTTTTT.

A few counts support this clone. This rearrangement joins TRBV30 to TRBJ1-2, with D possibly matching TRBD1 (6 bases). The CDR3 loop spans 16 amino acids. Looked up from germline, CDR1 is GTSNPN and CDR2 is SVGIG (reference sequence). Trimming shortened V by 3 bases and J by 4 bases, and 21 bases separated the two germline ends. The DNA of the CDR3 is TGTGCCTGGAGGCAGGGGACCGTATACATTGGCTATGGCTACACCTTC. Translated, it gives CAWRQGTVYIGYGYTF.

This clone turned up a few times. V is TRBV4-3 and J is TRBJ1-2, with 7 bases matching TRBD1. V lost 0 bases and J lost 6; bases outside the gene matches: 13. CDR1 LGHNA and CDR2 YSLEER come from the germline V gene. The CDR3 has 17 residues. The CDR3 spells CASSQDLPRQGYNGYTF. Here the CDR3 DNA reads TGCGCCAGCAGCCAAGATTTACCCCGACAGGGATATAATGGCTACACCTTC.

This chain links TRBV7-3 with TRBJ1-1; TRBD1 matches at 8 bases. Germline V CDR1 and CDR2: SGHTA, FQGTGA. The CDR3 contains 16 residues. The ends lost 5 bases at V and 0 bases at J; junction bases unmatched: 8. The CDR3 nucleotides read TGTGCCAGCAGCCTAGGACAGGGACGCATGAACACTGAAGCTTTCTTT. As protein: CASSLGQGRMNTEAFF. Full variable domain (rest looked up from reference TRBV7-3 and TRBJ1-1): GAGVSQTPSNKVTEKGKYVELRCDPISGHTALYWYRQSLGQGPEFLIYFQGTGAADDSGLPNDRFFAVRPEGSVSTLKIQRTERGDSAVYLCASSLGQGRMNTEAFFGQGTRLTVV.

The sample holds one count of this clone. The J gene is TRBJ2-1, the V gene TRBV4-3, with TRBD2 as a possible D gene (5 bases). Deletions cut 4 bases from V and 8 bases from J, with 24 bases between. Germline CDR1 reads LGHNA; CDR2 reads YSLEER. This CDR3 is built from 17 residues. This CDR3 reads CASSRIGRRRGGDEQFF. CDR3 nucleotides: TGCGCCAGCAGCCGGATCGGGCGCCGTCGGGGTGGGGATGAGCAGTTCTTC.

The CDR3 sequence is CASSYGGGVETQYF. CDR3 DNA sequence: TGTGCCAGCAGTTACGGGGGAGGGGTCGAGACCCAGTACTTC. The chain recombines TRBV6-5 with TRBJ2-5; 7 nucleotides match TRBD2. Germline V lookup: CDR1 MNHEY, CDR2 SVGAGI. CDR3 length: 14 residues. Trimming took 2 bases from V and 5 from J; bases not matched to a gene: 5.

The table lists this clone with a few counts. V is TRBV5-6 and J is TRBJ2-4, with D perhaps matching TRBD1 (6 bases). This CDR3 region has 14 residues. Looked up from germline, CDR1 is SGHDT and CDR2 is YYEEEE. V lost 0 bases and J lost 8, with 12 bases in between. The CDR3 spells CASSLVDRLDIQYF. DNA for the CDR3: TGTGCCAGCAGCTTGGTTGACAGGCTGGACATTCAGTACTTC.

This clone was detected a few times. V gene TRBV2 combines with J gene TRBJ2-7; a weak D match, TRBD2 (5 bases). V was clipped by 1 base and J by 3 bases, with 13 bases between them. Germline CDR1 and CDR2: SNHLY and FYNNEI. The CDR3 covers 15 residues. This CDR3 is CASSEGDSAVYEQYF. For the CDR3, the DNA is TGTGCCAGCAGTGAAGGGGATAGCGCCGTCTACGAGCAGTACTTC.

The J gene is TRBJ2-1, the V gene TRBV6-1; 9 nucleotides agree with TRBD1. The CDR3 consists of 14 residues. Germline-derived CDR1 and CDR2 are MNHNS and SASEGT. The V segment lost 4 bases and the J segment 8 bases; nucleotides outside the gene matches: 6. The CDR3 region is CASSVDRGIDEQFF. CDR3 nucleotide sequence: TGTGCCAGCAGTGTAGACAGGGGGATCGATGAGCAGTTCTTC.